This TCR beta chain was observed in a study of blood T cell repertoires in COVID-19. The CDR3 extends over 18 amino acids. V was pared by 1 base and J by 3 bases, with 12 bases of the junction left unmatched. Germline V CDR1 and CDR2: KGHDR, SFDVKD. The table came from immunoSEQ multiplex PCR; TCRdb's copy has only in-frame clones and leaves some out. Counted here are around 270,000 clones, around 82% occurring once; the ten biggest clones make up approximately 14%. The sequenced sample was peripheral blood. The chain couples TRBV24-1 to TRBJ2-7; 9 bases agree with TRBD2. The sequence derives from a person aged 65 to 85 with COVID-19, enrolled during active disease. The CDR3 DNA follows: TGTGCCACCAGTGATTTAACTCGTTTCCTAGCGGGGCGCTACGAGCAGTACTTC. Residues: CATSDLTRFLAGRYEQYF.